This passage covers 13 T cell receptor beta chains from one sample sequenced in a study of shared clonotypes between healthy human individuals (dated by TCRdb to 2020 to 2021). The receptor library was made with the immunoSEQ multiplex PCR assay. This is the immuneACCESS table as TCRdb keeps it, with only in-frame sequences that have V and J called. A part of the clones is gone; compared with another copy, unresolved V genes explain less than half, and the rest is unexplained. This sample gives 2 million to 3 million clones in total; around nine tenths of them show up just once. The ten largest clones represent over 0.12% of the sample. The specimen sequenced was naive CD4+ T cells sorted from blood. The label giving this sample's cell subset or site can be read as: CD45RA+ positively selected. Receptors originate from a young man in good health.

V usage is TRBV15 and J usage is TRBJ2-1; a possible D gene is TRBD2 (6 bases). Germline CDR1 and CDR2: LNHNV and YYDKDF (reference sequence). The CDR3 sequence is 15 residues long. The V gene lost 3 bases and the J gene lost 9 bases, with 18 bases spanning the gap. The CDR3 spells CATSSPGVGVSEQFF. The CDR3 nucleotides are TGTGCCACCAGCAGCCCGGGGGTAGGCGTTAGTGAGCAGTTCTTC.

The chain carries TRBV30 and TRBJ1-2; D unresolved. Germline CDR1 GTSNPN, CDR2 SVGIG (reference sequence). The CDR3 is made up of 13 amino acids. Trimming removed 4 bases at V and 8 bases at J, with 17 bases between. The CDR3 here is CAWTNQLTGGYTF. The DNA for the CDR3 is TGTGCCTGGACGAATCAACTAACGGGCGGCTACACCTTC.

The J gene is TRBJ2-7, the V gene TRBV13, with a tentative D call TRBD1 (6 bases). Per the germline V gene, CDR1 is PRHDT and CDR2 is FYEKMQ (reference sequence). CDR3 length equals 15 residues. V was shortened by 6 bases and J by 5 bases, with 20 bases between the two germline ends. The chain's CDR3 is CASRALGTGIHEQYF. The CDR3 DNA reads TGTGCCAGCAGGGCACTAGGAACAGGGATCCACGAGCAGTACTTC.

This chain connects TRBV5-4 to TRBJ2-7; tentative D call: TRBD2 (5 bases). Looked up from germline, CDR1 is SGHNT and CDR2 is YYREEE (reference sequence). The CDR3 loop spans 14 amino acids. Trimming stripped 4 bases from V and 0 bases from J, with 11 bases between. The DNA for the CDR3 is TGTGCCAGCAGCGATAGCGATCGCTCCTACGAGCAGTACTTC. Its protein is CASSDSDRSYEQYF.

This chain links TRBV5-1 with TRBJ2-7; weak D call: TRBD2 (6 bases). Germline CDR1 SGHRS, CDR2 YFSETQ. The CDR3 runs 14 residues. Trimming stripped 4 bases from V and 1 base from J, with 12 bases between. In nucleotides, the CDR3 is TGCGCCAGCAGCCCTGCCCGGGAGTCCTACGAGCAGTACTTC. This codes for CASSPARESYEQYF.

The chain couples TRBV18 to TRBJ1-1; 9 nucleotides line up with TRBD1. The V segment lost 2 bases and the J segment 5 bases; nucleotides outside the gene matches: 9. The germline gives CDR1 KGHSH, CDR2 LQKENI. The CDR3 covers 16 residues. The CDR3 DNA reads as TGTGCCAGCTCACCAACCACGGACAGGGGAGGGACTGAAGCTTTCTTT. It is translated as CASSPTTDRGGTEAFF.

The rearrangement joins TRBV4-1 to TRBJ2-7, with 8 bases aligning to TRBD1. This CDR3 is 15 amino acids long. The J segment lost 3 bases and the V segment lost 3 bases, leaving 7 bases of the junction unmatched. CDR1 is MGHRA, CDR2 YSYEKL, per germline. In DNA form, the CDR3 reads TGCGCCAGCAGCCAGACAGGGGCCGCCTTCTACGAGCAGTACTTC. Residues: CASSQTGAAFYEQYF.

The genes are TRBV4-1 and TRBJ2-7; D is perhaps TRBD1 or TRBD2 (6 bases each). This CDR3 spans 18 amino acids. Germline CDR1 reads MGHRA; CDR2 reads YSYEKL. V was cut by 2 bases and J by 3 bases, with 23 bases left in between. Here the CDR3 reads CASSQNPSLGGTGYEQYF. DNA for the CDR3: TGCGCCAGCAGCCAAAACCCCTCCTTAGGGGGGACGGGCTACGAGCAGTACTTC.

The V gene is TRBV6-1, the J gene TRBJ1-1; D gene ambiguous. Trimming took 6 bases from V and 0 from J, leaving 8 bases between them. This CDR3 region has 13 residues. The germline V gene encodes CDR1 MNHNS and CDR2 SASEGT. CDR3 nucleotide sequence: TGTGCCAGCAGGCCGGGCGTGAACACTGAAGCTTTCTTT. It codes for CASRPGVNTEAFF.

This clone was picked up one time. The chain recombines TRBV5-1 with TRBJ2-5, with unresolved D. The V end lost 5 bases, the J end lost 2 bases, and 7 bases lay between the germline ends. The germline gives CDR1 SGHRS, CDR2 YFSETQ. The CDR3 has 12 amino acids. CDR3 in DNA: TGCGCCAGCAGTAAGTGGCAAGAGACCCAGTACTTC. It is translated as CASSKWQETQYF.

CDR3 nucleotides: TGTGCCAGCAGCGTTGGGGCGGTGGCCCACGAGCAGTACTTC. Protein product: CASSVGAVAHEQYF. The chain uses TRBV9 and TRBJ2-7, with D possibly TRBD1 on 5 matching bases. Germline-derived CDR1 and CDR2 are SGDLS and YYNGEE. V gave up 2 bases and J gave up 5 bases, with 14 bases separating them. The CDR3 runs 14 residues.

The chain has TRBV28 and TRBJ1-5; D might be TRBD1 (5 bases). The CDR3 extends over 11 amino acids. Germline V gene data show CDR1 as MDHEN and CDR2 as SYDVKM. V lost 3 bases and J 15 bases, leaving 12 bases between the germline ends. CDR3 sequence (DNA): TGTGCCAGCAGTTTGTTGGGGGTGGCGCATTTT. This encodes CASSLLGVAHF. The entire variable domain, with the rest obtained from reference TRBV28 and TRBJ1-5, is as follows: DVKVTQSSRYLVKRTGEKVFLECVQDMDHENMFWYRQDPGLGLRLIYFSYDVKMKEKGDIPEGYSVSREKKERFSLILESASTNQTSMYLCASSLLGVAHFGDGTRLSIL.

The CDR3: CASSITSGTSGGSTGELFF. The CDR3 nucleotides are TGTGCCAGTAGTATAACCTCCGGGACTAGCGGGGGTAGCACCGGGGAGCTGTTTTTT. This chain links TRBV19 with TRBJ2-2; 14 nucleotides agree with TRBD2. J lost 4 bases, V lost 2 bases, and 9 bases had no gene match. This CDR3 has 19 amino acids. Germline CDR1 LNHDA, CDR2 SQIVND (reference sequence).